These T cell receptor beta chains were read from a single sample in a study of identical twins. From the 5' RACE reads, TCRdb called clonotypes with MiXCR, one entry per CDR3 protein. The sample shows approximately 300,000 distinct CDR3 sequences, less than 9.5% of them seen only once. These data were also reused for a study on yellow fever vaccine responses in identical twins.

Sequenced sample: CD8+ T cells sorted from blood. These receptors originate from a young woman in good health. CDR3s include the opening cysteine and the closing phenylalanine or tryptophan. Fields, in order: D gene, clone size, J gene, V gene, CDR3 DNA, CDR3 protein. D genes are given only for firm matches. Some rows have no size entry. The others give once, few or many, or a class for an expanded clone.

.	.	TRBJ2-7	TRBV28	TGTGCCAGCAGTCTGAGATTGGGGCCCGGGGACGAGCAGTACTTC	CASSLRLGPGDEQYF
.	few	TRBJ1-5	TRBV12-3/TRBV12-4	TGTGCCAGCAGTTTCTCTGGCGGTTCAATGATACCCCAGCATTTT	CASSFSGGSMIPQHF
TRBD2	few	TRBJ2-2	TRBV5-1	TGCGCCAGCAGCCACCCCAGCGGGGGGAACACCGGGGAGCTGTTTTTT	CASSHPSGGNTGELFF
TRBD1	.	TRBJ2-5	TRBV11-2	TGTGCCAGCAGCTTGCCGGGACAGCTAGAGACCCAGTACTTC	CASSLPGQLETQYF
TRBD2	few	TRBJ2-4	TRBV20-1	TGCAGTGCAGCTGGTGACCCGAACGTAGCGGGAGGGCAGAACATTCAGTACTTC	CSAAGDPNVAGGQNIQYF
.	few	TRBJ1-2	TRBV5-1	TGCGCCAGCAGCTTCGACACCGGAGCTGGCTACACCTTC	CASSFDTGAGYTF
TRBD2	many	TRBJ2-3	TRBV12-3/TRBV12-4	TGTGCCAGCAGTTCACTAGCGGGGGGGCCTTCGGATACGCAGTATTTT	CASSSLAGGPSDTQYF
.	.	TRBJ2-5	TRBV27	TGTGCCAGCAGTGAGGGGGGCCTGGAGACCCAGTACTTC	CASSEGGLETQYF
TRBD1	many	TRBJ1-1	TRBV12-3/TRBV12-4	TGTGCCAGCAGCGTGGGACAGCCGAACACTGAAGCTTTCTTT	CASSVGQPNTEAFF
.	many	TRBJ2-1	TRBV5-1	TGCGCCAGCTCGGCCCCTGCCGCCTTGGAACAGTTCTTC	CASSAPAALEQFF
.	many	TRBJ2-7	TRBV28	TGTGCCAGCAGTTCAAAACCCGACTTGGTCGAGCAGTACTTC	CASSSKPDLVEQYF
.	.	TRBJ2-7	TRBV27	TGTGCCAGCACCCCTGCTCGCTTGGGGCGGGCGACCTACGAGCAGTACTTC	CASTPARLGRATYEQYF
TRBD2	.	TRBJ2-3	TRBV7-2	TGTGCCAGCAGCTTAGATGGGGGGGTGGCAGATACGCAGTATTTT	CASSLDGGVADTQYF
.	many	TRBJ2-1	TRBV28	TGTGCCAAAATCCCAAACACGGGACAAAGATTTGCCGATGAGCAGTTCTTC	CAKIPNTGQRFADEQFF
.	.	TRBJ2-7	TRBV2	TGTGCCAGCCAGGAGTCCTACGAGCAGTACTTC	CASQESYEQYF
TRBD2	many	TRBJ2-7	TRBV19	TGTGCCAGTAGTATTTTCAGCGGGAGCCTCAACGAGCAGTACTTC	CASSIFSGSLNEQYF
.	many	TRBJ1-2	TRBV6-5	TGTGCCAGCAGTTACTCGACCGGCTATGGCTACACCTTC	CASSYSTGYGYTF
.	many	TRBJ2-1	TRBV6-1	TGTGCCAGCAGCCAAAAGCGGGTGGCTCCCTACAATGAGCAGTTCTTC	CASSQKRVAPYNEQFF
.	few	TRBJ2-1	TRBV3-1	TGTGCCAGCAGCCAAGTCGGGCCCTCCTACAATGAGCAGTTCTTC	CASSQVGPSYNEQFF